One and the same sample provided the 11 T cell receptor beta chains below, sequenced in a study of Graves' ophthalmopathy and Graves' hyperthyroidism. RNA transcripts provided the template for amplifying TCR beta CDR3 regions. First-round RT-PCR used HTBI primers; second-round multiplex PCR followed. TCRdb ran MiXCR on the multiplex PCR reads and lists one entry per CDR3 protein. The sample shows about 400,000 distinct CDR3 sequences, 15% of them seen only once. Input material: peripheral blood. These receptors came from a woman aged 18-30 years with stable Graves' hyperthyroidism.

This clonotype showed up many times. The chain couples TRBV20-1 to TRBJ1-1; D is possibly TRBD1 (6 bases). V gave up 6 bases and J gave up 3 bases, with 20 bases separating them. The CDR3 contains 15 residues. Germline-derived CDR1 and CDR2 are DFQATT and SNEGSKA (reference sequence). The CDR3 DNA reads as TGCAGTGCCCGTGCTCCGGGGGGCGCAGACACTGAAGCTTTCTTT. It is translated as CSARAPGGADTEAFF.

This clonotype was recorded at least ten times. V gene TRBV6-2 or TRBV6-3 combines with J gene TRBJ2-4; weak D call: TRBD2 (5 bases). V was pared by 6 bases and J by 1 base, with 10 bases between. Looked up from germline, CDR1 is MNHEY and CDR2 is SVGEGT. The CDR3 contains 14 residues. The CDR3 sequence: CASSASGAKNIQYF. The DNA of the CDR3 is TGTGCCAGCAGCGCGTCGGGGGCCAAAAACATTCAGTACTTC.

The table lists this clonotype with many counts. This chain joins TRBV12-3 or TRBV12-4 and TRBJ1-2, with a possible D match to TRBD1 (6 bases). V was clipped by 4 bases and J by 6 bases, with 12 bases between them. CDR3 size: 13 residues. The CDR3 DNA reads as TGTGCCAGCAGTTGGGGCCGACAGGATGGCTACACCTTC. This gives the protein CASSWGRQDGYTF.

This clonotype was detected a few times. At one of its ends the junction is not consistent with the germline gene, which may arise from a read error. V gene TRBV7-9 combines with J gene TRBJ2-7; D remains unclear. The CDR3 has 11 residues. CDR1 and CDR2 from the germline V gene are SEHNR and FQNEAQ (reference sequence). CDR3 nucleotides: TGTGCCAGCAGCATAGCCCTCGAGCAGTACTTC. Translation gives CASSIALEQYF.

This clonotype was observed a few times. A much larger clone lies one base from this, so it may be a read error. The chain recombines TRBV20-1 with TRBJ1-1; D is possibly TRBD1 (5 bases). Per the germline V gene, CDR1 is DFQATT and CDR2 is SNEGSKA (reference sequence). V was shortened by 3 bases and J by 3 bases, with 8 bases between the two germline ends. The CDR3 totals 12 residues. CDR3 sequence: CSARKGDTEAFF. As DNA, the CDR3 is TGCAGTGCTAGGAAAGGGGACACTGAAGCTTTCTTT.

This clonotype showed up many times. The chain recombines TRBV7-6 with TRBJ2-7; TRBD2 might be the D (7 bases). CDR3 length: 19 amino acids. Trimming shortened V by 5 bases and J by 0 bases, and 26 bases separated the two germline ends. CDR1 and CDR2 (germline): SGHVS, FNYEAQ. In DNA form, the CDR3 reads TGTGCCAGCAGCGGGGGTCGGGGGGCGCAAAATTACCTCTCCTACGAGCAGTACTTC. Translating gives CASSGGRGAQNYLSYEQYF.

The gene calls are TRBV3-1 and TRBJ2-2, with D perhaps TRBD2 (7 bases). This CDR3 region has 14 residues. Looked up from germline, CDR1 is LGHDT and CDR2 is YNNKEL (reference sequence). Trimming stripped 8 bases from V and 2 bases from J, with 12 bases between. DNA of the CDR3: TGTGCCAGCGGCGGGGGCCAAAACACCGGGGAGCTGTTTTTT. It encodes CASGGGQNTGELFF.

The V and J genes are TRBV24-1 and TRBJ2-1, with D possibly being TRBD1 or TRBD2 (5 bases each). Germline CDR1 KGHDR, CDR2 SFDVKD. This CDR3 comprises 14 residues. Deletions cut 5 bases from V and 7 bases from J, with 14 bases between. The CDR3 DNA sequence: TGTGCCACCAGTGGGGCTAGCTGGGGGAATGAGCAGTTCTTC. Translation: CATSGASWGNEQFF.

Concerning this clonotype itself: A much larger clone differs by one base, so this may be a read error. The chain employs TRBV12-3 or TRBV12-4 and TRBJ1-1; 8 bases align to TRBD1. The CDR3 spans 14 residues. The CDR3 DNA is TGTGCCAGCAGTTTTCAGGGGGCCGGCACTGAAGCTTGCTTT. This sequence encodes CASSFQGAGTEACF.

This clonotype appeared many times. The chain uses TRBV29-1 and TRBJ1-1, with D perhaps matching TRBD1 (6 bases). Germline values: CDR1 SQVTM, CDR2 ANQGSEA. Trimming took 6 bases from V and 7 from J, leaving 12 bases between them. There are 11 residues in the CDR3. The CDR3 sequence: CSVQGYREAFF. DNA of the CDR3: TGCAGCGTACAGGGCTATCGTGAAGCTTTCTTT.

This clonotype was found many times. The CDR3, as DNA: TGCGCCAGCAGACGACAGAATTCACCCCTCCACTTT. Translating gives CASRRQNSPLHF. The V and J genes are TRBV5-1 and TRBJ1-6, with a tentative D call TRBD1 (5 bases). Germline values: CDR1 SGHRS, CDR2 YFSETQ. The length of the CDR3 is 12 residues. Between the trimmed V and J ends, which lost 5 bases and 7 bases, there was a span of 7 bases.